The subject of this entry is one TCR beta chain. This record comes from a study of T cell changes during pregnancy in multiple sclerosis. The assay was immunoSEQ multiplex PCR, and TCRdb's table has in-frame clones only and misses some. The profile covers about 83,000 clones, with roughly nine tenths appearing a single time and roughly 4% taken by the ten largest. This CDR3 comprises 14 residues. The V end lost 5 bases, the J end lost 3 bases, and 11 bases lay between the germline ends. Germline V lookup: CDR1 MGHRA, CDR2 YSYEKL. This sequence originates from a female donor in good health, serving as a control in a pregnancy study. Some clones in this sample may be carry-over from other donors' samples. The genes are TRBV4-1 and TRBJ1-5; D gene ambiguous. Sequencing was performed on PBMCs, taken in the first trimester of pregnancy. The DNA of the CDR3 is TGCGCCAGCAGCAACCCAGGTCTCAATCAGCCCCAGCATTTT. Its translation is CASSNPGLNQPQHF.